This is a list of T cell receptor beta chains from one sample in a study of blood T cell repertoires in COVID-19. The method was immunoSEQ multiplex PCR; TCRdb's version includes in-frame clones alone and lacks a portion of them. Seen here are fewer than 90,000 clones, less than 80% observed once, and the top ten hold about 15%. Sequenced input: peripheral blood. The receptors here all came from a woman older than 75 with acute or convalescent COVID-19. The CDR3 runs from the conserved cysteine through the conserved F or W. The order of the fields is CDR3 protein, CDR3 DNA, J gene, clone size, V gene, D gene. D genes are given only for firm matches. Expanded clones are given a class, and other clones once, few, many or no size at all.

CASSFGGGQKGNEQFF | TGCGCCAGCAGTTTCGGTGGGGGCCAAAAGGGCAATGAGCAGTTCTTC | TRBJ2-1 | few | TRBV5-1 | NA
CASSSVRDEQYF | TGTGCCAGCAGTTCGGTTCGGGACGAGCAGTACTTC | TRBJ2-7 | NA | TRBV28 | NA
CASSNLGQGAWTEAFF | TGTGCCAGCAGCAACCTAGGACAGGGGGCTTGGACTGAAGCTTTCTTT | TRBJ1-1 | once | TRBV6-2/TRBV6-3 | TRBD1
CSVAGWERTEAFF | TGCAGCGTTGCGGGATGGGAGCGGACTGAAGCTTTCTTT | TRBJ1-1 | few | TRBV29-1 | NA
CASSLDPVQPQHF | TGTGCCAGCAGTTTAGACCCGGTTCAGCCCCAGCATTTT | TRBJ1-5 | NA | TRBV12-3/TRBV12-4 | NA
CASSSGDSLREKLFF | TGTGCCAGCAGCTCGGGGGACAGTCTCCGCGAAAAACTGTTTTTT | TRBJ1-4 | NA | TRBV5-8 | TRBD1
CASSLQGGNTEAFF | TGTGCCAGTAGTTTACAGGGTGGGAACACTGAAGCTTTCTTT | TRBJ1-1 | NA | TRBV19 | NA
CASSSTGFSEQFF | TGTGCCAGCAGCTCGACAGGGTTCAGTGAGCAGTTCTTC | TRBJ2-1 | NA | TRBV5-5 | TRBD1
CASSRTQGWYEQYF | TGCGCCAGCAGCCGCACTCAGGGTTGGTACGAGCAGTACTTC | TRBJ2-7 | NA | TRBV5-1 | NA
CASSHRRDRDQPQHF | TGCGCCAGCAGCCACCGCCGGGACAGGGATCAGCCCCAGCATTTT | TRBJ1-5 | NA | TRBV4-3 | TRBD1
CASSLDTGGLSGYTF | TGTGCCAGCAGCTTAGATACGGGGGGCCTCTCTGGCTACACCTTC | TRBJ1-2 | many | TRBV11-2 | NA
CASSIEGIVQFF | TGTGCCAGTAGTATTGAGGGAATCGTGCAGTTCTTC | TRBJ2-1 | NA | TRBV19 | NA
CASSKALRTQQFF | TGTGCCAGCAGCAAAGCGCTCAGAACCCAGCAGTTCTTC | TRBJ2-1 | few | TRBV21-1 | NA
CAWSDGQGTQPQHF | TGTGCCTGGAGTGACGGACAGGGGACTCAGCCCCAGCATTTT | TRBJ1-5 | NA | TRBV30 | TRBD1
CASSLVGQGEGGTF | TGCGCCAGCAGCTTGGTTGGACAGGGAGAAGGAGGCACCTTC | TRBJ1-2 | NA | TRBV5-1 | TRBD1